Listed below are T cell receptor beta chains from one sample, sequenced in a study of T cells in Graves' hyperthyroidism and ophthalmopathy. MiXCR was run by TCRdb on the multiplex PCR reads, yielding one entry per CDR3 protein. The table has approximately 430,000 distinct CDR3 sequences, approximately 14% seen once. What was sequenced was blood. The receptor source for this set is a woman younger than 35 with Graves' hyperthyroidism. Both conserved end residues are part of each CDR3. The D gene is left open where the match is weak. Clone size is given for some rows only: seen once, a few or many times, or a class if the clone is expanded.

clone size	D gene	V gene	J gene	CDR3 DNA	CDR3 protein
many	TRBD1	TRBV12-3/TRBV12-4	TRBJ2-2	TGTGCCAGCAGCCCCTCCGGGACAGGGATGAAAACCGGGGAGCTGTTTTTT	CASSPSGTGMKTGELFF
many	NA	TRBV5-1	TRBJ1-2	TGCGCCAGCAGCTTCGGTCAGGGTTCTAACTATGGCTACACCTTC	CASSFGQGSNYGYTF
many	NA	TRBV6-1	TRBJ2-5	TGTGCCAGCAGTTACATGCGGGGGCGAGGGGAGACCCAGTACTTC	CASSYMRGRGETQYF
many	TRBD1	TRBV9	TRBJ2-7	TGTGCCAGCAGCGTAGGGGACAGGCAGACCTACGAGCAGTACTTC	CASSVGDRQTYEQYF
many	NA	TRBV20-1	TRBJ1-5	TGCAGTGCGGGACACCGATATCAGCCCCAGCATTTT	CSAGHRYQPQHF
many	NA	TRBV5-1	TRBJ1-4	TGCGCCAGCAGTCAGGGTCACAGTAATGAAAAACTGTTTTTT	CASSQGHSNEKLFF
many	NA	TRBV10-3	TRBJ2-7	TGTGCCACCGCTCGGCAGGGTCCCGAAGCTCACTACGAGCAGTACTTC	CATARQGPEAHYEQYF
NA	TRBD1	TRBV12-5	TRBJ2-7	TGTGCTAGTGGTCGGACAGGGGGGGGATACGAGCAGTACTTC	CASGRTGGGYEQYF
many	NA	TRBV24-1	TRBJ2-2	TGTGCCACCAGTGATCCAGTCACCGGGGAGCTGTTTTTT	CATSDPVTGELFF
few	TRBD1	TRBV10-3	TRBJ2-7	TGTGCCACCAGAGGGACAGGGACGACCTACGAGCAGTACTTC	CATRGTGTTYEQYF
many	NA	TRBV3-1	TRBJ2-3	TGTGCCAGCAGCCAAGCGGGTGATACAACAGATACGCAGTATTTT	CASSQAGDTTDTQYF
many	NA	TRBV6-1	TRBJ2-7	TGTGCCAGCAAGGGTGGGCCGGCAGCCGGTTACGAGCAGTACTTC	CASKGGPAAGYEQYF
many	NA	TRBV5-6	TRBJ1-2	TGTGCCAGCAGCTTGGATCGGGGAACGGACTATGGCTACACCTTC	CASSLDRGTDYGYTF
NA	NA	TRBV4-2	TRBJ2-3	TGTGCCAGCAGCCAAGCGCCCGGGGGAGACACAGATACGCAGTATTTT	CASSQAPGGDTDTQYF
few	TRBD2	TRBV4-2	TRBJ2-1	TGTGCCAGCAGCCAAGCAGATCGGGGGGGACTAGCTAGAAATGAGCAGTTCTTC	CASSQADRGGLARNEQFF
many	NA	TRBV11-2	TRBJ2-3	TGTGCCAGCAGCCCTTTTGCCTTCCGCACAGATACGCAGTATTTT	CASSPFAFRTDTQYF
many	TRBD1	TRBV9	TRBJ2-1	TGTGCCAGCAGCTCCCGGACAGGGGGCTACAATGAGCAGTTCTTC	CASSSRTGGYNEQFF
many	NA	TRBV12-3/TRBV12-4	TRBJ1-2	TGTGCCAGCAGTTTAGACAGCAGTTCCTACACCTTC	CASSLDSSSYTF
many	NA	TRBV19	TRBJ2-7	TGTGCCAGCACGGACGGACTGAGCTCCTACGAGCAGTACTTC	CASTDGLSSYEQYF
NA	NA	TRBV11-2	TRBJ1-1	TGTGCCAGCAGCTTAGATGCCTCTAACACTGAAGCTTTCTTT	CASSLDASNTEAFF
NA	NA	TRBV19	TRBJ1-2	TGTGCCAGTAGTATAGTGGAGGGTCGGGGCTACACCTTC	CASSIVEGRGYTF
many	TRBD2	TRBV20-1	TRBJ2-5	TGCAGTGCCGAAAAGCGGGGGCCCCAAGAGACCCAGTACTTC	CSAEKRGPQETQYF
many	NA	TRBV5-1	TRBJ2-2	TGCGCCAGCAGCTGGGAACGTGGGAGCACCGGGGAGCTGTTTTTT	CASSWERGSTGELFF